These T cell receptor beta chains were read from a single sample in a study of cytomegalovirus exposure and HLA in healthy donors. TCRdb keeps only in-frame clones here, not all; method: immunoSEQ multiplex PCR. In the table there are 100,000 to 150,000 clones, 82% of which are singletons. The sample was PBMCs. The receptors originated from a woman between 45 and 65 years old in good health and CMV-seropositive. CDR3s include the opening cysteine and the closing phenylalanine or tryptophan. A D gene is named only where the DNA matches it firmly. Not every row has a clone size; where given, it reads once, few, many or a size class.

v_call,clone_size,d_call,j_call,cdr3_aa,cdr3_nt
TRBV4-1,-,TRBD2,TRBJ2-7,CASSQTSGNSYEQYF,TGCGCCAGCAGCCAAACTAGCGGTAACTCCTACGAGCAGTACTTC
TRBV18,-,-,TRBJ2-5,CASSQSQGLETQYF,TGTGCCAGCTCACAATCACAGGGTCTAGAGACCCAGTACTTC
TRBV18,-,-,TRBJ2-1,CASSTQGNEQFF,TGTGCCAGCTCTACACAGGGAAATGAGCAGTTCTTC
TRBV2,few,TRBD2,TRBJ2-1,CASLRPGLAGKNEQFF,TGTGCCAGCCTAAGACCGGGACTAGCGGGAAAGAATGAGCAGTTCTTC
TRBV5-1,-,TRBD1,TRBJ1-6,CASSWTGTGRSPLHF,TGCGCCAGCAGCTGGACCGGGACAGGGAGGTCACCCCTCCACTTT
TRBV7-9,-,-,TRBJ1-2,CASSFRGGDNGYYTF,TGTGCCAGCAGCTTCAGAGGGGGGGACAACGGATACTACACCTTC
TRBV29-1,-,-,TRBJ2-3,CSVVERTDTQYF,TGCAGCGTTGTAGAGAGAACAGATACGCAGTATTTT
TRBV2,-,TRBD1,TRBJ2-1,CASNRDRGFGEQFF,TGTGCCAGCAATCGGGACAGGGGATTCGGTGAGCAGTTCTTC
TRBV19,-,-,TRBJ1-3,CASSLAYPGNTIYF,TGTGCCAGTAGTTTGGCATATCCTGGAAACACCATATATTTT
TRBV9,few,TRBD1,TRBJ1-2,CASSVGPGQGYGYTF,TGTGCCAGCAGCGTAGGCCCCGGACAGGGCTATGGCTACACCTTC
TRBV7-9,-,TRBD2,TRBJ2-7,CASSGFTSGPSYEQYF,TGTGCCAGCAGCGGCTTCACTAGCGGGCCCTCCTACGAGCAGTACTTC
TRBV7-2,few,-,TRBJ2-7,CASSSRQGGNEQYF,TGTGCCAGCAGCTCGAGACAGGGAGGTAACGAGCAGTACTTC
TRBV10-2,-,TRBD2,TRBJ2-7,CASKLAGADEQYF,TGCGCCAGCAAACTAGCGGGAGCTGACGAGCAGTACTTC
TRBV19,once,TRBD1,TRBJ1-5,CASSILGTGENQPQHF,TGTGCCAGTAGCATCCTTGGGACAGGGGAGAATCAGCCCCAGCATTTT
TRBV11-3,-,TRBD2,TRBJ2-1,CASSPSGTSSYNEQFF,TGTGCCAGCAGCCCTAGCGGGACGAGCTCCTACAATGAGCAGTTCTTC
TRBV6-6,-,-,TRBJ1-5,CASSYSIRGSQPQHF,TGTGCCAGCAGTTACTCGATAAGGGGCAGCCAGCCCCAGCATTTT
TRBV5-1,few,-,TRBJ1-6,CASSPRSGGDSPLHF,TGCGCCAGCAGCCCTCGGTCGGGGGGCGATTCACCCCTCCACTTT
TRBV2,-,TRBD1,TRBJ2-2,CASIRGTGGSGELFF,TGTGCCAGCATAAGAGGGACAGGGGGCTCCGGGGAGCTGTTTTTT
TRBV27,-,TRBD1,TRBJ1-6,CASSGSRGLDSPLHF,TGTGCCAGCAGTGGGAGCAGGGGGCTGGATTCACCCCTCCACTTT
TRBV14,-,TRBD2,TRBJ2-7,CASSVTSGFSYEQYF,TGTGCCAGCAGCGTTACTAGCGGGTTCTCCTACGAGCAGTACTTC
TRBV19,-,-,TRBJ1-2,CASSIGFLEFDGYTF,TGTGCCAGTAGTATAGGGTTTTTGGAGTTCGATGGCTACACCTTC
TRBV19,-,-,TRBJ1-1,CASSHVNTEAFF,TGTGCCAGTAGCCATGTCAACACTGAAGCTTTCTTT
TRBV9,-,TRBD1,TRBJ1-2,CASSVAPGTGDGYTF,TGTGCCAGCAGCGTAGCCCCCGGGACAGGGGATGGCTACACCTTC
TRBV19,-,TRBD2,TRBJ2-6,CASTGGGVSGANVLTF,TGTGCCAGTACCGGGGGGGGAGTATCTGGGGCCAACGTCCTGACTTTC
TRBV7-9,-,-,TRBJ1-1,CASSLGGQRNTEAFF,TGTGCCAGCAGCTTAGGAGGCCAGAGGAACACTGAAGCTTTCTTT
TRBV18,-,-,TRBJ2-7,CASSPQGSYEQYF,TGTGCCAGCTCACCCCAGGGGTCCTACGAGCAGTACTTC
TRBV29-1,once,-,TRBJ2-7,CSVAQAYEQYF,TGCAGCGTTGCCCAGGCGTACGAGCAGTACTTC
TRBV15,-,-,TRBJ2-3,CATSRGDTLTDTQYF,TGTGCCACCAGCAGGGGGGACACCCTCACAGATACGCAGTATTTT
TRBV6-6,-,TRBD1,TRBJ1-5,CASSTQGAGSQPQHF,TGTGCCAGCAGTACACAGGGGGCCGGGAGCCAGCCCCAGCATTTT
TRBV7-3,-,-,TRBJ2-2,CASTPSMHFGELFF,TGTGCCAGCACTCCTTCAATGCACTTCGGGGAGCTGTTTTTT
TRBV7-8,-,-,TRBJ2-7,CASSLAGRAGEQYF,TGTGCCAGCAGCTTAGCAGGCAGGGCCGGCGAGCAGTACTTC
TRBV7-2,-,-,TRBJ1-2,CASSLGPGANYGYTF,TGTGCCAGCAGCTTAGGCCCAGGGGCTAACTATGGCTACACCTTC
TRBV7-9,-,-,TRBJ1-1,CASSLEGDTEAFF,TGTGCCAGCAGCTTAGAAGGGGACACTGAAGCTTTCTTT
TRBV10-3,-,TRBD1,TRBJ2-3,CAISESQGTGLTDTQYF,TGTGCCATCAGTGAGTCTCAGGGGACAGGGCTGACAGATACGCAGTATTTT
TRBV29-1,-,-,TRBJ2-1,CSVEGYGEYNEQFF,TGCAGCGTTGAGGGGTACGGGGAGTACAATGAGCAGTTCTTC
TRBV12-1,-,-,TRBJ2-7,CASSWGQGYEQYF,TGTGCCAGCAGCTGGGGACAGGGTTACGAGCAGTACTTC
TRBV7-9,few,TRBD1,TRBJ1-4,CASSSPLRDRGPTKLFF,TGTGCCAGCAGCTCCCCCCTCCGGGACAGGGGCCCCACGAAACTGTTTTTT
TRBV19,-,TRBD1,TRBJ1-5,CASSDRAHSNQPQHF,TGTGCCAGTAGTGACAGGGCCCATAGCAATCAGCCCCAGCATTTT
TRBV6-1,-,-,TRBJ1-1,CASSISGNTEAFF,TGTGCCAGCTCCATTTCAGGGAACACTGAAGCTTTCTTT
TRBV19,-,TRBD2,TRBJ2-7,CASATSGRAIWQYF,TGTGCCAGTGCAACTAGCGGGAGGGCCATATGGCAGTACTTC
TRBV10-3,once,TRBD1,TRBJ1-5,CAIREQGAGQPQHF,TGTGCCATCAGAGAACAGGGGGCCGGGCAGCCCCAGCATTTT
TRBV30,-,-,TRBJ1-2,CAWSPGHTNYGYTF,TGTGCCTGGAGCCCGGGACATACTAACTATGGCTACACCTTC
TRBV6-5,-,TRBD2,TRBJ2-7,CASRQTGGPYEQYF,TGTGCCAGCAGGCAAACGGGAGGGCCCTACGAGCAGTACTTC
TRBV5-1,-,TRBD1,TRBJ1-2,CASSLGTRDREENGYTF,TGCGCCAGCAGCTTGGGGACCCGGGACAGGGAGGAGAATGGCTACACCTTC
TRBV6-1,-,-,TRBJ2-7,CASSPLITTYEQYF,TGTGCCAGCAGCCCGCTGATAACAACCTACGAGCAGTACTTC
TRBV5-4,-,-,TRBJ2-2,CASSLDMLTGELFF,TGTGCCAGCAGCTTGGATATGTTAACCGGGGAGCTGTTTTTT